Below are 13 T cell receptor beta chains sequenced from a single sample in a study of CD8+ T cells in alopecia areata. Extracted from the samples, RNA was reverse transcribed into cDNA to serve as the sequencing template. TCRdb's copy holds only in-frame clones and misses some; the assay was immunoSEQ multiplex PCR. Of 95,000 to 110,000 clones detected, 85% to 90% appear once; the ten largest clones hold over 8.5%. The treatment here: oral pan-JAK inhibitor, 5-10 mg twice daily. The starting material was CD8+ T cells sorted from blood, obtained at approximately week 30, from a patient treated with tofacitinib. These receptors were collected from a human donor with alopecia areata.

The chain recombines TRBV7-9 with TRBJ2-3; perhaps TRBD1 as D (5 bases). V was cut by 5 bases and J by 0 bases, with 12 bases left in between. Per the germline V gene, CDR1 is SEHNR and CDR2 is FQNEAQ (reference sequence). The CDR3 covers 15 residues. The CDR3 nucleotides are TGTGCCAGCAGCCCTACGCAGGGTAGCACAGATACGCAGTATTTT. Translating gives CASSPTQGSTDTQYF.

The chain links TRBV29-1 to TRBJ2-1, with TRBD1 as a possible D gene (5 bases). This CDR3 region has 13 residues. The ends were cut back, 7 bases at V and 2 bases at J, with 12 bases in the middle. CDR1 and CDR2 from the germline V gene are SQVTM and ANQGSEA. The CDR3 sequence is CSGYQGTYNEQFF. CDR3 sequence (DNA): TGCAGCGGGTACCAGGGAACCTACAATGAGCAGTTCTTC.

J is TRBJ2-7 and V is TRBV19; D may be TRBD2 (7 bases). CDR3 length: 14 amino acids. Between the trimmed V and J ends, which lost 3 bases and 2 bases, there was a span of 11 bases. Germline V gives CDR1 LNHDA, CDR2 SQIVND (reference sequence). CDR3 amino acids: CASSIGGPAYEQYF. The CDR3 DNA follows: TGTGCCAGTAGTATCGGGGGGCCGGCCTACGAGCAGTACTTC.

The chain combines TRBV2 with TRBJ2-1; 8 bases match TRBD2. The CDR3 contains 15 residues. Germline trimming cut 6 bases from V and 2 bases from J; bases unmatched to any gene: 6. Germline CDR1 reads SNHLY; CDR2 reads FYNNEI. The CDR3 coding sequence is TGTGCCAGCAGGGGAGGGACTAGAACCTACAATGAGCAGTTCTTC. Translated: CASRGGTRTYNEQFF.

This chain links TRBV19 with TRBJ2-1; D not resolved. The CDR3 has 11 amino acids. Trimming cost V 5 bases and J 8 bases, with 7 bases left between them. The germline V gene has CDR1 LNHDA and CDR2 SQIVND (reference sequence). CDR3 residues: CASSGFYEQFF. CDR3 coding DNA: TGTGCCAGTAGTGGGTTTTATGAGCAGTTCTTC.

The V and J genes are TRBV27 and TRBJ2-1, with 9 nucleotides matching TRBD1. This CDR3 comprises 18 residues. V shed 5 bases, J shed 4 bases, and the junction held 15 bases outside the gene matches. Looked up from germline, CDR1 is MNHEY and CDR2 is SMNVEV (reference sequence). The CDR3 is CASSPSSWTGAPYNEQFF. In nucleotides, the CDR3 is TGTGCCAGCAGTCCTTCATCATGGACAGGGGCTCCTTACAATGAGCAGTTCTTC.

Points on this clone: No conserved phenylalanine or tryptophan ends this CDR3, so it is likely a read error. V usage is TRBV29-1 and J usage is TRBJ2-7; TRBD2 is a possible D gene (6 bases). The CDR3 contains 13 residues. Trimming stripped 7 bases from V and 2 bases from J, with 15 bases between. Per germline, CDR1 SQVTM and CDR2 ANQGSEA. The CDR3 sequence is CSAGAGRTYEQYL. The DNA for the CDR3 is TGCAGCGCGGGAGCAGGGAGGACCTACGAGCAGTACCTC.

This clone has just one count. The CDR3, as DNA: TGCGCCAGCAGCTTGCCACAGGGTTCGGGCGAGCAGTACTTC. Protein sequence: CASSLPQGSGEQYF. This rearrangement joins TRBV5-1 to TRBJ2-7; D possibly corresponds to TRBD1 (6 bases). The V gene's germline CDR1 is SGHRS and CDR2 YFSETQ. V lost 1 base and J 6 bases, leaving 14 bases between the germline ends. The CDR3 is 14 amino acids.

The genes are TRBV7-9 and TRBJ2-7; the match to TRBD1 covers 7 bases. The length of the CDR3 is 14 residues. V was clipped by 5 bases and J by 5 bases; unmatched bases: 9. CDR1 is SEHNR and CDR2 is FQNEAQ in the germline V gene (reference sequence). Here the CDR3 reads CASSQQGKGNEQYF. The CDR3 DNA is TGTGCCAGCAGCCAACAGGGGAAGGGGAACGAGCAGTACTTC.

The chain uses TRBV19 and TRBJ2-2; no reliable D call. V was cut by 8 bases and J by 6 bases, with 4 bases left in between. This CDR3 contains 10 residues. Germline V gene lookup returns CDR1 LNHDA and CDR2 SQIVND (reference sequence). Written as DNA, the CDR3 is TGTGCCAGTGAGGCCGGGGAGCTGTTTTTT. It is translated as CASEAGELFF.

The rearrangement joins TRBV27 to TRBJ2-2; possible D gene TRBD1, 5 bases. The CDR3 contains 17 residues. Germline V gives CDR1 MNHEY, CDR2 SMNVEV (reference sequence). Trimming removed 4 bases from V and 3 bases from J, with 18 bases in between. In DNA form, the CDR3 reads TGTGCCAGCAGTTCAGGAGCTACCTGGGGCGACACCGGGGAGCTGTTTTTT. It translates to CASSSGATWGDTGELFF.

The CDR3 region is CATSRGSDRAPYPQETQYF. The CDR3 coding sequence is TGTGCCACCAGCAGAGGGTCGGACAGGGCTCCCTATCCTCAAGAGACCCAGTACTTC. The chain is built from TRBV15 and TRBJ2-5; 8 bases agree with TRBD1. Trimming took 1 base from V and 2 from J; bases not matched to a gene: 15. Germline values: CDR1 LNHNV, CDR2 YYDKDF (reference sequence). The CDR3 runs 19 residues.

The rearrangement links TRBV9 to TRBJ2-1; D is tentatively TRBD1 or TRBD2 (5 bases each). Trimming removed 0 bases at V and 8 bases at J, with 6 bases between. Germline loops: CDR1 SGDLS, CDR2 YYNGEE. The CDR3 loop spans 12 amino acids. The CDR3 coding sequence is TGTGCCAGCAGCGTAGGGGGGTATGAGCAGTTCTTC. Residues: CASSVGGYEQFF.